What follows are 23 T cell receptor beta chains derived from one specimen sequenced in a study of PD-1 blockade in classical Hodgkin lymphoma. The data were produced by immunoSEQ multiplex PCR, yet TCRdb's version contains in-frame clones alone and is incomplete. In the table there are about 40,000 clones, around 86% of which are singletons. All trial patients relapsed after autologous stem cell transplantation. The material was peripheral blood mononuclear cells (PBMCs), obtained at baseline. The receptor set was obtained from a human donor with classical Hodgkin lymphoma.

The chain recombines TRBV6-5 with TRBJ1-6; D is unclear. The germline CDR1 and CDR2 sequences are MNHEY and SVGAGI. V lost 2 bases and J lost 8, with 4 bases in between. This CDR3 contains 12 residues. The CDR3 is CASSYRDSPLHF. The CDR3 region has the DNA TGTGCCAGCAGTTACCGGGATTCACCCCTCCACTTT.

The genes are TRBV28 and TRBJ1-1; TRBD1 agrees at 9 bases. The CDR3 covers 17 residues. Looked up from germline, CDR1 is MDHEN and CDR2 is SYDVKM. With V trimmed by 5 bases and J by 6 bases, 16 bases remained unmatched. CDR3 protein: CASSPPYGTGSESEAFF. CDR3 bases: TGTGCCAGCAGTCCTCCTTACGGGACAGGGTCAGAATCTGAAGCTTTCTTT.

J is TRBJ2-1 and V is TRBV2; D gene ambiguous. The V and J ends lost 1 base and 0 bases respectively, with 7 bases between them. Germline CDR1 is SNHLY and CDR2 is FYNNEI. This CDR3 contains 15 residues. As DNA, the CDR3 is TGTGCCAGCAGTGAAGTGCGGAGCTCCTACAATGAGCAGTTCTTC. This translates into CASSEVRSSYNEQFF.

V and J are TRBV18 and TRBJ2-7; 9 nucleotides match TRBD1. Trimming cost V 4 bases and J 6 bases; bases outside gene matches: 7. This CDR3 region has 14 residues. From germline, CDR1 is KGHSH and CDR2 LQKENI. For the CDR3, the DNA is TGTGCCAGCTCACGACCGGGACAGGGAGTCGAGCAGTACTTC. The encoded protein is CASSRPGQGVEQYF.

Only a few counts were recorded for this clone. Other nucleotide sequences in the sample specify the same CDR3. This rearrangement joins TRBV29-1 to TRBJ2-7; D not certain. CDR3 length: 10 amino acids. The germline V gene has CDR1 SQVTM and CDR2 ANQGSEA. V shed 4 bases and J shed 3 bases, with 4 bases lying between them. This chain's CDR3 is CSVGLYEQYF. In DNA, the CDR3 is TGCAGCGTTGGTCTCTACGAGCAGTACTTC.

The chain recombines TRBV7-2 with TRBJ2-7, with 7 bases that match TRBD1. Losses at the gene ends were 3 bases for V and 3 bases for J; bases not matched to a gene: 2. The CDR3 loop spans 13 amino acids. Germline CDR1 is SGHTA and CDR2 is FQGNSA. The CDR3 spells CASSFYRGYEQYF. The CDR3 DNA is TGTGCCAGCAGCTTCTACAGGGGCTACGAGCAGTACTTC.

The chain has TRBV9 and TRBJ2-2, with 9 bases matching TRBD1. CDR1 is SGDLS, CDR2 YYNGEE, per germline. This CDR3 is built from 17 residues. V was clipped by 4 bases and J by 3 bases; unmatched bases: 10. CDR3 DNA: TGTGCCAGCAGCTTCCGACAGGGGGACGGGGACACCGGGGAGCTGTTTTTT. Amino acid sequence: CASSFRQGDGDTGELFF.

This clone was recorded a few times. The gene calls are TRBV13 and TRBJ1-4; D unclear. CDR3 length equals 12 residues. The V gene's germline CDR1 is PRHDT and CDR2 FYEKMQ (reference sequence). V lost 2 bases, J lost 8 bases, and 6 bases lay in between. Here the CDR3 DNA reads TGTGCCAGCAGCTTAAGTGAGGAAAAACTGTTTTTT. Translated, it gives CASSLSEEKLFF.

V is TRBV10-3 and J is TRBJ2-5; no firm D call. Trimming stripped 5 bases from V and 5 bases from J, with 12 bases between. The CDR3 is made up of 13 amino acids. Per germline, CDR1 ENHRY and CDR2 SYGVKD. The CDR3 sequence: CAISPTAPETQYF. In DNA, the CDR3 is TGTGCCATCAGTCCGACCGCACCGGAGACCCAGTACTTC.

This clone appeared a single time. This chain's CDR3 is CASSVGGLDTQYF. In nucleotides, the CDR3 is TGTGCCAGCAGCGTAGGGGGGTTGGATACGCAGTATTTT. V is TRBV9 and J is TRBJ2-3; D tentatively fits TRBD1 or TRBD2 (5 bases each). This CDR3 has 13 amino acids. Trimming took off 0 bases at V and 6 bases at J, with 8 bases between the two ends. The germline CDR1 and CDR2 sequences are SGDLS and YYNGEE.

J is TRBJ1-1 and V is TRBV10-3; TRBD1 aligns across 7 bases. V gave up 2 bases and J gave up 8 bases; unmatched junction bases: 2. The germline gives CDR1 ENHRY, CDR2 SYGVKD. This CDR3 is built from 12 residues. In nucleotides, the CDR3 is TGTGCCATCAGTGAGATCAGGGGGGAAGCTTTCTTT. Translated, it gives CAISEIRGEAFF.

The chain employs TRBV27 and TRBJ1-2; possibly TRBD1 for D (6 bases). Germline V gene data show CDR1 as MNHEY and CDR2 as SMNVEV (reference sequence). The CDR3 is 14 residues long. Trimming stripped 6 bases from V and 4 bases from J, with 15 bases between. The CDR3 nucleotides are TGTGCCAGCAGCCGAGGGGGAACCTCCTATGGCTACACCTTC. This encodes CASSRGGTSYGYTF.

The gene calls are TRBV6-6 and TRBJ1-5; the D is unclear. V was pared by 0 bases and J by 10 bases, with 10 bases between. This CDR3 region has 13 residues. Looked up from germline, CDR1 is MNHNY and CDR2 is SVGAGI (reference sequence). The CDR3 bases are TGTGCCAGCAGTTACTCGACTTCGGGACCCCAGCATTTT. Translation gives CASSYSTSGPQHF.

As to this clone: At the DNA level, this CDR3 is encoded by other sequences in the same sample as well. The chain uses TRBV19 and TRBJ2-2; 8 positions match TRBD1. Germline trimming cut 4 bases from V and 4 bases from J; bases unmatched to any gene: 8. The CDR3 is 16 residues long. CDR1 and CDR2 from the germline V gene are LNHDA and SQIVND (reference sequence). This CDR3 reads CASSRGTGGFTGELFF. The CDR3 nucleotides are TGTGCCAGTAGTAGGGGGACAGGAGGGTTCACCGGGGAGCTGTTTTTT.

The chain carries TRBV7-9 and TRBJ1-4; 10 bases agree with TRBD1. Per the germline V gene, CDR1 is SEHNR and CDR2 is FQNEAQ (reference sequence). The V gene end was trimmed by 5 bases and the J gene end by 6 bases; junction bases not matched to a gene: 3. This CDR3 is 14 amino acids long. The CDR3 here is CASSTDRGHEKLFF. CDR3 DNA sequence: TGTGCCAGCAGCACTGACAGGGGGCATGAAAAACTGTTTTTT.

The V call is TRBV5-4, the J call TRBJ2-1; TRBD1 agrees at 8 bases. Germline trimming cut 5 bases from V and 1 base from J; bases unmatched to any gene: 5. CDR3 size: 15 residues. From germline, CDR1 is SGHNT and CDR2 YYREEE (reference sequence). CDR3 nucleotide sequence: TGTGCCAGCAGATACGGACAGGGATCCTACAATGAGCAGTTCTTC. This encodes CASRYGQGSYNEQFF.

The V and J genes are TRBV10-3 and TRBJ2-7; tentative D call: TRBD1 (6 bases). Germline V gene sequence: CDR1 ENHRY, CDR2 SYGVKD. This CDR3 is 14 amino acids long. The V gene lost 5 bases and the J gene lost 3 bases, with 14 bases spanning the gap. CDR3 in amino acids: CAISQGQRIYEQYF. Here the CDR3 DNA reads TGTGCCATCAGTCAAGGACAGAGAATCTACGAGCAGTACTTC.

V is TRBV7-2 and J is TRBJ1-4, with D unresolved. The CDR3 sequence is 13 residues long. Germline V gives CDR1 SGHTA, CDR2 FQGNSA. The V end lost 2 bases, the J end lost 7 bases, and 8 bases lay between the germline ends. In nucleotides, the CDR3 is TGTGCCAGCAGCTTAACTGGAGGTGAAAAACTGTTTTTT. The encoded protein is CASSLTGGEKLFF. Together with reference TRBV7-2 and TRBJ1-4, the CDR3 gives the full variable domain: GAGVSQSPSNKVTEKGKDVELRCDPISGHTALYWYRQSLGQGLEFLIYFQGNSAPDKSGLPSDRFSAERTGGSVSTLTIQRTQQEDSAVYLCASSLTGGEKLFFGSGTQLSVL.

J is TRBJ2-1 and V is TRBV29-1, with 9 bases fitting TRBD1. The CDR3 is 18 residues long. Germline assignment: CDR1 SQVTM and CDR2 ANQGSEA. The junction had 13 bases not matched to a gene; V was cut back by 1 base and J by 3 bases. The CDR3 region is CSVEAPGQGLAGYNEQFF. For the CDR3, the DNA is TGCAGCGTTGAAGCCCCGGGACAGGGTCTTGCCGGCTACAATGAGCAGTTCTTC.

The CDR3 bases are TGTGCCATCAGTGAGTCGCGGGGGGCCAGAGCCACAGATACGCAGTATTTT. It yields the protein CAISESRGARATDTQYF. The chain links TRBV10-3 to TRBJ2-3, with TRBD2 matching 8 bases. V shed 0 bases and J 2 bases; nucleotides not matched to a gene: 7. The CDR3 runs 17 residues. In germline, CDR1 is ENHRY, CDR2 SYGVKD.

This chain connects TRBV7-9 to TRBJ1-2; a weak D match, TRBD1 (6 bases). Trimming took off 2 bases at V and 2 bases at J, with 9 bases between the two ends. The germline gives CDR1 SEHNR, CDR2 FQNEAQ (reference sequence). The CDR3 consists of 14 residues. This CDR3 is CASSLYTGNYGYTF. The CDR3 nucleotides read TGTGCCAGCAGCTTATATACAGGGAACTATGGCTACACCTTC.

This clone was observed a single time. The chain carries TRBV4-3 and TRBJ2-2, with 11 bases identical to TRBD1. This CDR3 region has 17 residues. Germline V gene data show CDR1 as LGHNA and CDR2 as YSLEER. Trimming at V came to 1 base and at J to 0 bases, leaving 1 base not matched to a gene. The CDR3 loop is CASSQGTGGANTGELFF. CDR3 bases: TGCGCCAGCAGCCAAGGGACAGGGGGCGCGAACACCGGGGAGCTGTTTTTT.

This chain uses TRBV7-2 with TRBJ2-1; tentative D call: TRBD1 (6 bases). V lost 5 bases to trimming and J lost 5 bases, with 16 bases between them. Germline V gene data show CDR1 as SGHTA and CDR2 as FQGNSA. This CDR3 has 15 residues. The CDR3 loop is CASSRWTETNNEQFF. CDR3 coding DNA: TGTGCCAGCAGCCGATGGACAGAAACTAACAATGAGCAGTTCTTC. The full variable domain, its missing parts supplied by reference TRBV7-2 and TRBJ2-1, is GAGVSQSPSNKVTEKGKDVELRCDPISGHTALYWYRQSLGQGLEFLIYFQGNSAPDKSGLPSDRFSAERTGGSVSTLTIQRTQQEDSAVYLCASSRWTETNNEQFFGPGTRLTVL.